This T cell receptor (beta chain) was recovered during a study of PD-L1 blockade in urothelial cancer. Profiled with immunoSEQ multiplex PCR; TCRdb holds only in-frame clones, not every one. The data hold about 91,000 clones, with roughly 90% observed a single time. Germline V lookup: CDR1 SEHNR, CDR2 FQNEAQ (reference sequence). Trimming cost V 1 base and J 10 bases; bases outside gene matches: 6. This CDR3 is built from 15 residues. The chain links TRBV7-9 to TRBJ2-1, with TRBD1 matching over 11 bases. The sequence derives from a man between 60 and 70 years old with urothelial cancer. Sequences were derived from PBMCs, sampled around atezolizumab (anti-PD-L1) treatment. CDR3 loop: CASSLGGQGANEQFF. For the CDR3, the DNA is TGTGCCAGCAGCTTAGGAGGACAGGGGGCGAACGAGCAGTTCTTC.